The 14 T cell receptor beta chains reported below all come from one sample, sequenced in a study of T cells in Graves' hyperthyroidism and ophthalmopathy. RNA transcripts yielded amplified TCR beta CDR3 regions. The TCR CDR3 was amplified in a first-round RT-PCR using the HTBI primer set. TCRdb used MiXCR to reprocess the multiplex PCR reads, holding one entry per CDR3 protein. Among a few hundred thousand distinct CDR3 sequences, approximately 14% were seen once, and the ten largest hold about 14%. The sequencing sample was made of blood. All receptors derive from a woman in her forties with Graves' hyperthyroidism.

This clonotype was observed at least ten times. The V call is TRBV7-2, the J call TRBJ2-1, with 7 bases fitting TRBD2. The CDR3 length is 15 residues. Germline V CDR1 and CDR2: SGHTA, FQGNSA. V lost 1 base and J lost 7; bases outside the gene matches: 7. CDR3 nucleotide sequence: TGTGCCAGCAGCTTAGAGCTACTAGCGACAAATGAGCAGTTCTTC. Its translation: CASSLELLATNEQFF.

This clonotype showed up many times. This rearrangement joins TRBV6-5 to TRBJ2-1; 13 bases match TRBD2. In germline, CDR1 is MNHEY, CDR2 SVGAGI. Losses at the gene ends were 2 bases for V and 1 base for J; bases not matched to a gene: 8. This CDR3 region has 19 residues. This CDR3 is CASSYLGLAGVISYNEQFF. DNA of the CDR3: TGTGCCAGCAGTTACCTAGGACTAGCGGGAGTAATATCCTACAATGAGCAGTTCTTC.

This clonotype occurred many times. This chain joins TRBV7-8 and TRBJ2-1; TRBD2 agrees at 10 bases. Germline V lookup: CDR1 SGHVS, CDR2 FQNEAQ. The CDR3 has 18 residues. V lost 2 bases to trimming and J lost 2 bases; unmatched junction nucleotides: 9. The CDR3 DNA is TGTGCCAGCAGCTTAAGGTTGGGAGCGGGAGGGCCCTACAATGAGCAGTTCTTC. This codes for CASSLRLGAGGPYNEQFF.

V and J are TRBV5-1 and TRBJ2-2; 9 bases line up with TRBD2. The length of the CDR3 is 18 residues. Germline lookup yields CDR1 SGHRS and CDR2 YFSETQ. V dropped 3 bases and J dropped 4; count of bases not matched to a gene: 13. Here the CDR3 reads CASSSGNIPAGGTGELFF. In DNA, the CDR3 is TGCGCCAGCAGCTCAGGAAATATACCAGCGGGGGGCACCGGGGAGCTGTTTTTT.

This clonotype was picked up many times. The chain has TRBV3-1 and TRBJ2-1, with 11 nucleotides matching TRBD2. After removal of 1 base from V and 5 bases from J, the junction contained 4 bases not matched to a gene. From germline, CDR1 is LGHDT and CDR2 YNNKEL (reference sequence). CDR3 length: 16 amino acids. The CDR3 sequence is CASSQGLAGLNNEQFF. For the CDR3, the DNA is TGTGCCAGCAGCCAAGGACTAGCGGGACTTAACAATGAGCAGTTCTTC.

This clonotype has more than one count but fewer than ten. The rearrangement joins TRBV15 to TRBJ1-2; D uncertain. V shed 0 bases and J shed 6 bases, with 11 bases lying between them. Germline CDR1 reads LNHNV; CDR2 reads YYDKDF (reference sequence). CDR3 length: 14 amino acids. The CDR3 DNA sequence: TGTGCCACCAGCAGAGATAGGACGGGAAATGGCTACACCTTC. Its protein is CATSRDRTGNGYTF. The variable domain in full, completed from reference TRBV15 and TRBJ1-2, reads DAMVIQNPRYQVTQFGKPVTLSCSQTLNHNVMYWYQQKSSQAPKLLFHYYDKDFNNEADTPDNFQSRRPNTSFCFLDIRSPGLGDTAMYLCATSRDRTGNGYTFGSGTRLTVV.

This clonotype was seen a handful of times. The conserved final phenylalanine or tryptophan is absent from the CDR3, which likely points to a read error. This sequence joins TRBV20-1 and TRBJ1-1; no clear D gene. Germline CDR1 and CDR2: DFQATT and SNEGSKA (reference sequence). Trimming left V 8 bases short and J 1 base short, with 17 bases between. CDR3 length equals 14 residues. CDR3 loop: CSPSVRQPNTEAFS. CDR3 nucleotides: TGCAGTCCATCGGTACGGCAGCCGAACACTGAAGCTTTCTCT.

Only a few counts were recorded for this clonotype. V gene TRBV7-9 combines with J gene TRBJ1-4; TRBD1 matches at 7 bases. CDR3 length equals 15 residues. Per the germline V gene, CDR1 is SEHNR and CDR2 is FQNEAQ (reference sequence). After removal of 5 bases from V and 7 bases from J, the junction contained 10 bases not matched to a gene. CDR3 residues: CASSPTGTEPEKLFF. CDR3 coding DNA: TGTGCCAGCAGCCCGACCGGGACAGAGCCTGAAAAACTGTTTTTT.

There are a few counts of this clonotype. V usage is TRBV20-1 and J usage is TRBJ2-3; either TRBD1 or TRBD2 may fit D (6 bases each). The CDR3 covers 15 residues. The germline V gene has CDR1 DFQATT and CDR2 SNEGSKA (reference sequence). V lost 0 bases and J lost 1, with 11 bases in between. CDR3 DNA: TGCAGTGCTAGAGATAGGGGGGACGGCACAGATACGCAGTATTTT. Amino acids: CSARDRGDGTDTQYF.

This clonotype was observed at least ten times. V usage is TRBV28 and J usage is TRBJ2-1; D ambiguous. This CDR3 comprises 15 residues. Trimming cost V 6 bases and J 4 bases, with 16 bases left between them. Per the germline V gene, CDR1 is MDHEN and CDR2 is SYDVKM. The CDR3 DNA is TGTGCCAGCAGCCGCATGGGTCAGAATTACAATGAGCAGTTCTTC. It specifies CASSRMGQNYNEQFF. The complete variable domain, with remaining parts taken from reference TRBV28 and TRBJ2-1, reads DVKVTQSSRYLVKRTGEKVFLECVQDMDHENMFWYRQDPGLGLRLIYFSYDVKMKEKGDIPEGYSVSREKKERFSLILESASTNQTSMYLCASSRMGQNYNEQFFGPGTRLTVL.

This clonotype was found many times. The genes are TRBV6-2 or TRBV6-3 and TRBJ2-7; 9 nucleotides align to TRBD1. The junction had 4 bases not matched to a gene; V was cut back by 2 bases and J by 8 bases. This CDR3 is 13 amino acids long. Germline V gene lookup returns CDR1 MNHEY and CDR2 SVGEGT. The CDR3 bases are TGTGCCAGCAGTTACCGGGACAGGGAACAGCAGTACTTC. Translation: CASSYRDREQQYF.

This clonotype has at least ten counts. The V gene is TRBV20-1, the J gene TRBJ2-7; possible D gene TRBD1, 5 bases. V lost 5 bases and J 3 bases, leaving 11 bases between the germline ends. CDR1 and CDR2 from the germline V gene are DFQATT and SNEGSKA (reference sequence). The CDR3 totals 12 residues. In DNA form, the CDR3 reads TGCAGTGCTGCACTCGACAGCTACGAGCAGTACTTC. Translated, it gives CSAALDSYEQYF.

This clonotype was recorded at least ten times. V and J are TRBV10-3 and TRBJ2-5; 7 positions match TRBD1. The germline V gene has CDR1 ENHRY and CDR2 SYGVKD. This CDR3 is built from 16 residues. J lost 2 bases, V lost 0 bases, and 6 bases had no gene match. The CDR3 region has the DNA TGTGCCATCAGTGAGTCGACTCGGGGACAGCAAGAGACCCAGTACTTC. Translating it yields CAISESTRGQQETQYF.

This clonotype was counted ten times or more. The chain recombines TRBV30 with TRBJ1-4; D is unresolved. The V and J ends lost 0 bases and 10 bases respectively, with 6 bases between them. Germline V gene data show CDR1 as GTSNPN and CDR2 as SVGIG (reference sequence). The CDR3 runs to 11 residues. The CDR3 DNA reads as TGTGCCTGGAGTGTAGGCGGAAAACTGTTTTTT. It yields the protein CAWSVGGKLFF.